This T cell receptor (beta chain) was retrieved from a study of graft-versus-host responses after intestinal transplantation. Study details: Every recipient had anti-thymocyte globulin induction and about three years of tacrolimus plus steroids. General observations from the study: Peak GvH clone levels in circulation were associated with early post-transplant HvG declines.

As regards this clone: Its antigen remains unidentified.

The data were produced by immunoSEQ multiplex PCR, yet TCRdb's version contains in-frame clones alone and is incomplete. Here the sample spans roughly 50,000 clones, about 90% being singletons. The specimen was unstimulated CD4+ T cells sorted from spleen or lymph node cells, collected before transplant. The clonotype was recovered from a human donor who was the organ donor for an intestinal transplant.

The CDR3 DNA sequence: TGTGCCAGCAGCTTAGCGGGACTAGCGGGAGGAGGGACCCAGTACTTC. This codes for CASSLAGLAGGGTQYF. V and J are TRBV7-8 and TRBJ2-5, with 15 positions matching TRBD2. J was trimmed by 7 bases and V by 0 bases; bases with no gene match: 3. CDR1 is SGHVS, CDR2 FQNEAQ, per germline. This CDR3 contains 16 residues.